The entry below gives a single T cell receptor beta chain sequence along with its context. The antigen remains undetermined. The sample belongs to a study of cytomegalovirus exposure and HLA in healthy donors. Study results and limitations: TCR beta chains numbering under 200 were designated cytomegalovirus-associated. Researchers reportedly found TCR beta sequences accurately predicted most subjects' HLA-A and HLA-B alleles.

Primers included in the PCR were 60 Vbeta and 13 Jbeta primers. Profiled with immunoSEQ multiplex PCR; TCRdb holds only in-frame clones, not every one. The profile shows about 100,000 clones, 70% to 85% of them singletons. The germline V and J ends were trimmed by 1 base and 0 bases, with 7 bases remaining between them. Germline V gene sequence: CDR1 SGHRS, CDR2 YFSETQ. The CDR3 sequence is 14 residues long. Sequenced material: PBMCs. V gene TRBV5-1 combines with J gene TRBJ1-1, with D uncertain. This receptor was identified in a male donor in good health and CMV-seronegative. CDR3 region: CASSLLAVNTEAFF. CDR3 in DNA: TGCGCCAGCAGCTTGTTGGCGGTGAACACTGAAGCTTTCTTT.